This T cell receptor (beta chain) was retrieved from a study of blood T cell repertoires in COVID-19. Here immunoSEQ multiplex PCR was the method, and the copy in TCRdb shows in-frame clones only, minus some. The data hold about 310,000 clones, with around 89% observed a single time. The sequenced material came from PBMCs or T cells enriched from blood (not recorded which). This TCR came from a woman between 35 and 50 years old who had recovered from COVID-19.

The CDR3 protein is CASSQGGGRTVADTQYF. The CDR3 DNA follows: TGTGCCAGCAGCCAAGGCGGGGGCAGGACCGTCGCAGATACGCAGTATTTT. This chain links TRBV4-2 with TRBJ2-3; tentatively, D is TRBD2 (7 bases). The V gene lost 1 base and the J gene lost 4 bases, with 18 bases spanning the gap. The CDR3 extends over 17 amino acids. The germline V gene encodes CDR1 LGHNA and CDR2 YNFKEQ.